The source of this T cell receptor beta chain is a study of blood T cells in healthy people across ages. The CDR3 spans 11 residues. General study findings and limits: Age advanced and TCR beta diversity per million T cells fell, roughly linearly.

Alongside a J-beta primer mix, a sample-barcoded 5' primer served in a second PCR lasting roughly 6 to 11 cycles. TCRdb fed the 5' RACE reads into MiXCR, producing one record per CDR3 protein. The data show about 2 million distinct CDR3 sequences, with 40% to 55% seen just once and less than 2.5% held by the top ten. As for this clonotype: Its antigen is unidentified.

The material sequenced was blood. The chain recombines TRBV21-1 with TRBJ1-5. TRBV21-1 corresponds to a pseudogene. The clonotype originates from a woman between 40 and 50 years old in good health. Written as DNA, the CDR3 is TGTGCCAGCACTCTGAATCAGCCCCGGCATTTT. Amino acid sequence: CASTLNQPRHF.